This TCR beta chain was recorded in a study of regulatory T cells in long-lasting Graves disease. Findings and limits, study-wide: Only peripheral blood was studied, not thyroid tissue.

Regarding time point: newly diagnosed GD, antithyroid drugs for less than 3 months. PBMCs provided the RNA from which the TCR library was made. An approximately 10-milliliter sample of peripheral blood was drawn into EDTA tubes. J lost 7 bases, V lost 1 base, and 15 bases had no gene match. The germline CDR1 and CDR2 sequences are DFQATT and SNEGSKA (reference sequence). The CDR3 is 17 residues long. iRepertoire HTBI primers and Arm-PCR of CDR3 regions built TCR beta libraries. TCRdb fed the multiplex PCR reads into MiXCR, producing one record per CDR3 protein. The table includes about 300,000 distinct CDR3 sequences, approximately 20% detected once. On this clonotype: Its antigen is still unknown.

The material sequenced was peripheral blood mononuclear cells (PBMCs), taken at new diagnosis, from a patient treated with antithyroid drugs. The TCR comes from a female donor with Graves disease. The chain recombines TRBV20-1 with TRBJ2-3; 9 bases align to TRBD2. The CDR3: CSARGTVASGTSHTQYF. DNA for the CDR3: TGCAGTGCTAGAGGGACTGTCGCTAGCGGGACGAGTCATACGCAGTATTTT.